This T cell receptor (beta chain) was captured in a study of blood T cell repertoires in COVID-19. Across the whole study: Acute-phase and convalescent COVID-19 samples originated in the United States, Italy and Spain. In each case, the material was cDNA or gDNA derived from T cells, B-cell-depleted T cells, or PBMCs.

In the source study's methods: Reference gene primer amplification gave nucleated cell count estimates. TCRdb keeps only in-frame clones here, not all; method: immunoSEQ multiplex PCR. D and trimming come from the DNA, and the V and J calls and clone size come from that table. The sample lists 290,000 or so clones; about nine tenths were seen once. The ends lost 6 bases at V and 7 bases at J; junction bases unmatched: 6. The CDR3 length is 13 residues. This chain connects TRBV12-3 or TRBV12-4 to TRBJ1-5; 7 bases line up with TRBD1. Sequenced sample: peripheral blood. This clonotype originated in a man aged 18-30 years with active or convalescent COVID-19. The CDR3 DNA follows: TGTGCCAGCAGCGCTATGACAGGGCAGCCCCAGCATTTT. As protein: CASSAMTGQPQHF.